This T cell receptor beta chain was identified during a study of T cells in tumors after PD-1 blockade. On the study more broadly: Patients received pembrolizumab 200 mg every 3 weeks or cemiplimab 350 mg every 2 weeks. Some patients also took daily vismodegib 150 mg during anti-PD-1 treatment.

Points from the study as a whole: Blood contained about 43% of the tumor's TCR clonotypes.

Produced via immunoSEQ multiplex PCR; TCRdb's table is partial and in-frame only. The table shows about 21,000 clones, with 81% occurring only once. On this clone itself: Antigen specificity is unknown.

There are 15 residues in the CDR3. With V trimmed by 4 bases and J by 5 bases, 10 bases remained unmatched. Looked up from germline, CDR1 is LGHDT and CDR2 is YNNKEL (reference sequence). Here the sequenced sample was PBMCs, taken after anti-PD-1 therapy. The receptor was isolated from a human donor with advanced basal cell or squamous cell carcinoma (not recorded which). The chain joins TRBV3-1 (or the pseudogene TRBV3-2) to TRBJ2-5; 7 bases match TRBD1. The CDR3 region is CASSRTGAGSETQYF. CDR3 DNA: TGTGCCAGCAGCCGAACAGGGGCGGGTAGTGAGACCCAGTACTTC.